This T cell receptor beta chain is from a study of blood T cells in healthy people across ages. The use of a sample-barcoded 5' primer and a J-beta primer mix characterized a second PCR of 7 to 11 cycles. Each CDR3 protein is one row after TCRdb ran MiXCR on the 5' RACE reads. Found here are around 1.5 million distinct CDR3 sequences, approximately 59% of them singletons; the top ten hold more than 6%. Study results and caveats: The study found more naive CD4+ cells and higher diversity in long-lived than aged donors.

Trimming shortened V by 7 bases and J by 0 bases, and 7 bases separated the two germline ends. CDR1 MNHNS and CDR2 SASEGT come from the germline V gene. The CDR3 is 13 amino acids. Turning to this clonotype: Its antigen is as yet unknown.

This TCR was recovered from a man between 18 and 35 years old in good health. Sequenced input: blood. The chain couples TRBV6-1 to TRBJ2-4, with no clear D. In DNA, the CDR3 is TGTGCCAGCACGGAGCTAGCCAAAAACATTCAGTACTTC. Its protein is CASTELAKNIQYF.